Listed here are 3 T cell receptor beta chains from one sample, sequenced in a study of OX40 agonist ivuxolimab in advanced cancers. Assay: immunoSEQ multiplex PCR; the TCRdb copy retains only in-frame clones and omits some. The repertoire holds some 55,000 clones, with 80% as singletons. The sequencing used CD4+ or CD8+ T cells sorted from blood, collected in a trial of the OX40 agonist ivuxolimab. The source of these receptors is an adult with an advanced solid tumor such as melanoma, head and neck, liver or kidney cancer.

The rearrangement joins TRBV7-8 to TRBJ1-5, with D tentatively TRBD1 (6 bases). CDR3 length: 14 amino acids. V was shortened by 5 bases and J by 4 bases, with 12 bases between the two germline ends. Germline V gene sequence: CDR1 SGHVS, CDR2 FQNEAQ. CDR3 nucleotide sequence: TGTGCCAGCAGCAACCGGGACACGAATCAGCCCCAGCATTTT. This translates into CASSNRDTNQPQHF.

The rearrangement links TRBV19 to TRBJ2-3; D call uncertain. CDR3 length: 12 residues. Germline V CDR1 and CDR2: LNHDA, SQIVND (reference sequence). V was trimmed by 5 bases and J by 1 base, leaving 4 bases between them. CDR3 bases: TGTGCCAGTAGTGCGCGCACAGATACGCAGTATTTT. This gives the protein CASSARTDTQYF.

The chain recombines TRBV27 with TRBJ2-1; D might be TRBD1 or TRBD2, each matching 5 bases. The CDR3 has 14 amino acids. V lost 3 bases and J lost 5, with 11 bases in between. The germline V gene has CDR1 MNHEY and CDR2 SMNVEV (reference sequence). CDR3 region: CASSFGRENNEQFF. CDR3 DNA: TGTGCCAGCAGTTTCGGCAGGGAGAACAATGAGCAGTTCTTC.